This TCR beta chain was recorded in a study of T cells in Graves' hyperthyroidism and ophthalmopathy. The PBMCs were taken from 10 ml of fresh peripheral blood. Germline loops: CDR1 SSHAT, CDR2 FNYEAQ (reference sequence). The CDR3 contains 13 residues. It was RNA transcripts that yielded the amplified TCR beta CDR3 regions. HTBI primers drove first-round RT-PCR of the TCR CDR3. TCRdb ran MiXCR on the multiplex PCR reads and lists one entry per CDR3 protein. The repertoire holds under 450,000 distinct CDR3 sequences, roughly 14% seen once, with 7.7% in the top ten. For this clonotype: At one end, the junction sequence differs from germline, possibly due to a read error.

Sequencing was carried out using blood. The receptor was derived from a woman between 18 and 29 years old with Graves' hyperthyroidism. The chain combines TRBV7-7 with TRBJ2-5; possibly TRBD2 for D (6 bases). The DNA for the CDR3 is TGTGCTAGCAGCCAGGTCGGAGGGGCGACCCAGTACTTC. Translation gives CASSQVGGATQYF.